The clone carrying this T cell receptor beta chain has a single count. Its specificity is unknown. Sequence at one end of the junction differs from germline and may be a read error. This sample was included in a study of cytomegalovirus exposure and HLA in healthy donors. This CDR3 has 13 residues. The germline V gene has CDR1 SEHNR and CDR2 FQNEAQ (reference sequence). Regarding the study as a whole: Common viral pathogens seemed to be connected with several of the most significant clusters, according to a later analysis. Compared with the approximately 700-donor mean, an Asian-associated ancestry cluster reportedly had fewer N-insertions, according to a later analysis.

PCR used 60 Vbeta primers and 13 Jbeta primers. Sequencing used immunoSEQ multiplex PCR; TCRdb keeps in-frame clones, though not all of them. The sample has some 200,000 clones, 70% seen once. This TCR was sampled from a man aged 40-55 years in good health and CMV-seropositive. The sample was PBMCs. The rearrangement joins TRBV7-9 to TRBJ1-5; D not certain. CDR3: CSSSPRKGQPQHF. CDR3 DNA: TGTTCCAGCAGCCCCAGGAAAGGTCAGCCCCAGCATTTT.